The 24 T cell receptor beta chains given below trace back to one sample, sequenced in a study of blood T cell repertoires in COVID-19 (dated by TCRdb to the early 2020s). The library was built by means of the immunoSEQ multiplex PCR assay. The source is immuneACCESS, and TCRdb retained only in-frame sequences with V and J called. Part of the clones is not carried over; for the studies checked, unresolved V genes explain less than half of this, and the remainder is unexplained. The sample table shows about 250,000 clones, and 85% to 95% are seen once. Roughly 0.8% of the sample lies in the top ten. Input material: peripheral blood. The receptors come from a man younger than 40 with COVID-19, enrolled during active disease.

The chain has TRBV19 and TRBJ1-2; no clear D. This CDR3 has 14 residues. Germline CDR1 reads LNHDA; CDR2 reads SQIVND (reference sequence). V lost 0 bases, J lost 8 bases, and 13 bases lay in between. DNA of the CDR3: TGTGCCAGTAGTATAGATCGGGGTTTAGGCGGCTACACCTTC. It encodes CASSIDRGLGGYTF.

The CDR3 bases are TGTGCCAGCAGCGCCCGGAATCAGCCCCAGCATTTT. It translates to CASSARNQPQHF. The chain carries TRBV7-9 and TRBJ1-5, with D uncertain. This CDR3 contains 12 residues. The germline V and J ends were trimmed by 5 bases and 4 bases, with 6 bases remaining between them. CDR1 is SEHNR and CDR2 is FQNEAQ in the germline V gene (reference sequence).

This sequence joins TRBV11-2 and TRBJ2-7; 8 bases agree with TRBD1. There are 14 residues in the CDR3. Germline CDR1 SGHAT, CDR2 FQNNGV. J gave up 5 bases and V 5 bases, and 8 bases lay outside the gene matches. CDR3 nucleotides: TGTGCCAGCAGCCCAGGACAGGGTATCCACGAGCAGTACTTC. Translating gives CASSPGQGIHEQYF.

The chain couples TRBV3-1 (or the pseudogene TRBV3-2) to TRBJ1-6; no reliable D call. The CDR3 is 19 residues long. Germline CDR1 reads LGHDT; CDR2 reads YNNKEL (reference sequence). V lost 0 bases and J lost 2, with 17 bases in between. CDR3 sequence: CASSQEDLRRRPYNSPLHF. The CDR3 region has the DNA TGTGCCAGCAGCCAAGAAGACCTACGGAGGCGACCCTATAATTCACCCCTCCACTTT.

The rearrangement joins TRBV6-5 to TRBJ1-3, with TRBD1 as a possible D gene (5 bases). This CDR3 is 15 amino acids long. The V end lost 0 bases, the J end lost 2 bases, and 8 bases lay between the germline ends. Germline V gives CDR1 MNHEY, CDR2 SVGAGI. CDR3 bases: TGTGCCAGCAGTTACTCAGGGGATCCTGGAAACACCATATATTTT. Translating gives CASSYSGDPGNTIYF.

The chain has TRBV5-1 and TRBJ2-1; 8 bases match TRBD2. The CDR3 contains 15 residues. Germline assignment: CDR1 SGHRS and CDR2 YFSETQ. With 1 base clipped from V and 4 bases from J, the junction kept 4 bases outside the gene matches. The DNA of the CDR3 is TGCGCCAGCAGCTTGTCCCAGCGGGGGTACAATGAGCAGTTCTTC. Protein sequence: CASSLSQRGYNEQFF.

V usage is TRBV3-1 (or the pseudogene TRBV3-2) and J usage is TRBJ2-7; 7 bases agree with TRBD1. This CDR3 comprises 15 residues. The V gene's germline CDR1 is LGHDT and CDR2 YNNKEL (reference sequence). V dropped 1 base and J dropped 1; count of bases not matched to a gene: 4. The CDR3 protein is CASSQGPGQSYEQYF. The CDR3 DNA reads TGTGCCAGCAGCCAAGGCCCGGGACAGTCCTACGAGCAGTACTTC.

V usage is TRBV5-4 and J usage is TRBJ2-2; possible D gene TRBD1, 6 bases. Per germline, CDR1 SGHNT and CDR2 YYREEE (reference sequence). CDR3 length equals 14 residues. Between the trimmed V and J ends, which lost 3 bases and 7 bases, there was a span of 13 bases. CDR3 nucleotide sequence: TGTGCCAGCAGCTCCCGGGACAATGACGGGGAGCTGTTTTTT. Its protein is CASSSRDNDGELFF. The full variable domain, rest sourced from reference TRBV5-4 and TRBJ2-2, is ETGVTQSPTHLIKTRGQQVTLRCSSQSGHNTVSWYQQALGQGPQFIFQYYREEENGRGNFPPRFSGLQFPNYSSELNVNALELDDSALYLCASSSRDNDGELFFGEGSRLTVL.

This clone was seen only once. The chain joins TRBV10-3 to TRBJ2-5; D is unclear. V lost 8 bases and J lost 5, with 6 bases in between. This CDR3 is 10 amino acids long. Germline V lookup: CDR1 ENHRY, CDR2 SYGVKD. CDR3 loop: CAILFETQYF. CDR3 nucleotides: TGTGCCATCCTGTTTGAGACCCAGTACTTC.

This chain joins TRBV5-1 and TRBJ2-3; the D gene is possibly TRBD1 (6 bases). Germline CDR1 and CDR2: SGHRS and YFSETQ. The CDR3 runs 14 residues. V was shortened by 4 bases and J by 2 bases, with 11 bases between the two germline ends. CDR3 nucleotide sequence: TGCGCCAGCAGCCAAGGACAGTTCACAGATACGCAGTATTTT. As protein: CASSQGQFTDTQYF. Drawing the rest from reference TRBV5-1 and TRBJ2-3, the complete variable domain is KAGVTQTPRYLIKTRGQQVTLSCSPISGHRSVSWYQQTPGQGLQFLFEYFSETQRNKGNFPGRFSGRQFSNSRSEMNVSTLELGDSALYLCASSQGQFTDTQYFGPGTRLTVL.

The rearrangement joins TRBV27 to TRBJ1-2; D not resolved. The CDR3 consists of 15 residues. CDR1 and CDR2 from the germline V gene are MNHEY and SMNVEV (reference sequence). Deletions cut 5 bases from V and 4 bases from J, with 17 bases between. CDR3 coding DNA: TGTGCCAGCAGTGCTATGCCCCGGGAGCCCTATGGCTACACCTTC. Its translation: CASSAMPREPYGYTF.

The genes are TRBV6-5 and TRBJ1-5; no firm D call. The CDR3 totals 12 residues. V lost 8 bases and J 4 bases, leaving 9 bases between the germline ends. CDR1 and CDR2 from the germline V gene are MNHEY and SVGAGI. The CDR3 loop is CASRNRNQPQHF. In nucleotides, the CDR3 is TGTGCCAGCCGTAACAGAAATCAGCCCCAGCATTTT.

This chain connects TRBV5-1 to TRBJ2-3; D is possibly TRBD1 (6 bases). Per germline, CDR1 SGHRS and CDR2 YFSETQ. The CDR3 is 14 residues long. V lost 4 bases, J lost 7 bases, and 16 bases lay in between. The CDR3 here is CASSIVQGQNTQYF. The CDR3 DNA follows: TGCGCCAGCAGCATTGTGCAGGGGCAAAATACGCAGTATTTT.

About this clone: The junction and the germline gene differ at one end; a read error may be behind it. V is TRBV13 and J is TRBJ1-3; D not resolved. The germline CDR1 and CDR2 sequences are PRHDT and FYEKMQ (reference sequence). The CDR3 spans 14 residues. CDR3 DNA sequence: TGTGCCAGCAGCTTAGGACAGAAAGGAAGCACCATATATTTT. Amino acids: CASSLGQKGSTIYF.

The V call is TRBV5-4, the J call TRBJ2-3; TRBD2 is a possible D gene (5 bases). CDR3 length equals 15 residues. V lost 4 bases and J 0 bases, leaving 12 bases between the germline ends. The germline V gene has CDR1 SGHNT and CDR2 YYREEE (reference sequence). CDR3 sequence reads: CASSPGRLSTDTQYF. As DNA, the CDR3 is TGTGCCAGCAGCCCTGGGAGACTAAGCACAGATACGCAGTATTTT.

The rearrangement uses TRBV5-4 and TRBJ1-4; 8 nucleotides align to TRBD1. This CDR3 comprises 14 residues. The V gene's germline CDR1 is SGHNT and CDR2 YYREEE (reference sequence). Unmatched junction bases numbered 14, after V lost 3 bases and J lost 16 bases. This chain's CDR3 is CASSSKTGQGKEFF. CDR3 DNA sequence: TGTGCCAGCAGCTCCAAAACCGGACAGGGAAAAGAGTTTTTT.

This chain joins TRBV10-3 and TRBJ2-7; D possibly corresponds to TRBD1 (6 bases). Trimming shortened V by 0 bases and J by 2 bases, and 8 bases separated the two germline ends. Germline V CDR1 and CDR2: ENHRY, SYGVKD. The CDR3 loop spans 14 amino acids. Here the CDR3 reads CAISESQGTYEQYF. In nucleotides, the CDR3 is TGTGCCATCAGTGAGTCACAGGGTACCTACGAGCAGTACTTC.

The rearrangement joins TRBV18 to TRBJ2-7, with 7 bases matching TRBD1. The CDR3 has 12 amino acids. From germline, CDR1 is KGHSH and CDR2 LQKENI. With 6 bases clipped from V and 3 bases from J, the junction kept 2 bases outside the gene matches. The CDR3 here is CASSRQGYEQYF. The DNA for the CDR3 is TGTGCCAGCTCCCGACAGGGCTACGAGCAGTACTTC.

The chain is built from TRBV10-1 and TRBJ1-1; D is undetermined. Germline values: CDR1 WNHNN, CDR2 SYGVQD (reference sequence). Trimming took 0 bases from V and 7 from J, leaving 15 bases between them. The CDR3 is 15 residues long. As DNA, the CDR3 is TGCGCCAGCAGTGAGTCGACACGGGGAATCAATGAAGCTTTCTTT. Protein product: CASSESTRGINEAFF.

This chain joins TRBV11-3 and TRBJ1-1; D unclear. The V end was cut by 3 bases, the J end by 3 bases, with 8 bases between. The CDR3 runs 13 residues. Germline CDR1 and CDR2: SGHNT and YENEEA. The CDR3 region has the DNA TGTGCCAGCAGCTTGAGGACTCACACTGAAGCTTTCTTT. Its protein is CASSLRTHTEAFF.

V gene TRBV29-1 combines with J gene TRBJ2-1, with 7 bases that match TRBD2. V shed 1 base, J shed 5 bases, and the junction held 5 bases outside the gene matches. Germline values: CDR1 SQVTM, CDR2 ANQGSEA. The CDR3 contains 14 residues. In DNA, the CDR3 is TGCAGCGTTGAAGGTTTCGCGGGAGACAATGAGCAGTTCTTC. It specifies CSVEGFAGDNEQFF.

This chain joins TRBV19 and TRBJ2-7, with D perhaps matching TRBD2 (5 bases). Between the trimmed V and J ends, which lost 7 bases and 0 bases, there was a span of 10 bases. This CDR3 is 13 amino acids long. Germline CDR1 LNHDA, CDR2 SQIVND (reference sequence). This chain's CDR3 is CASIPGSSYEQYF. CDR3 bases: TGTGCCAGTATTCCTGGGAGCTCCTACGAGCAGTACTTC. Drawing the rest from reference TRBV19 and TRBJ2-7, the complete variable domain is DGGITQSPKYLFRKEGQNVTLSCEQNLNHDAMYWYRQDPGQGLRLIYYSQIVNDFQKGDIAEGYSVSREKKESFPLTVTSAQKNPTAFYLCASIPGSSYEQYFGPGTRLTVT.

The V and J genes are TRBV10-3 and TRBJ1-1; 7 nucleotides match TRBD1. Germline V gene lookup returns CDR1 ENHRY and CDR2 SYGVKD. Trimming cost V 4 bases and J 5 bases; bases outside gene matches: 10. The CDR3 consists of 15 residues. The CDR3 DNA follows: TGTGCCATCAGTGGTGGAGGGGGCAGCGTTACTGAAGCTTTCTTT. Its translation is CAISGGGGSVTEAFF.

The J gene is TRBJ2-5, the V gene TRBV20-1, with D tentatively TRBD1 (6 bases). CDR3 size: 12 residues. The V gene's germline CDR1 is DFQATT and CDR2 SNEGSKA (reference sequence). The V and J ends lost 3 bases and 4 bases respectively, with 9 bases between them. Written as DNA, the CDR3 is TGCAGTGCTAGTTCAGGGGTAGAGACCCAGTACTTC. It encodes CSASSGVETQYF.